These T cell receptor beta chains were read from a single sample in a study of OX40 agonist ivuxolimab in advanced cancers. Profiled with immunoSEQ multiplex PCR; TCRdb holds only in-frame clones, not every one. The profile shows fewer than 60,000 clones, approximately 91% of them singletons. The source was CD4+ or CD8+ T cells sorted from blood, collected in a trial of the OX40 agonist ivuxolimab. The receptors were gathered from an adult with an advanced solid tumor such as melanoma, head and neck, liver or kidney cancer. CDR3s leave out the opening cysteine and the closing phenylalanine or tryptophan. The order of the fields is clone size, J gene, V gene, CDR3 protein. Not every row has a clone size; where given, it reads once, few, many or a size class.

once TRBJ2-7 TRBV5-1 ASSLELAGSYEQY
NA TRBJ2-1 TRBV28 ASLLAGGSYNEQF
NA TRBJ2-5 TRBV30 AWSTNGRRETQH
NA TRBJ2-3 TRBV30 AWCLIAGGGADTQY
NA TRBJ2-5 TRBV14 ASSPLVSPQETQY
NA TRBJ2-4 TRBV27 ASSLTRSEAKNIQY
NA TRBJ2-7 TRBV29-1 SVVDTDSHYEQY
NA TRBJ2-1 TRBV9 ASSSERGRNEQF
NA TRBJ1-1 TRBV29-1 SVEERGIGTEAF
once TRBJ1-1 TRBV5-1 ASSLGSTNTEAF
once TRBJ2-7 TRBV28 ASSFRSFYEQY
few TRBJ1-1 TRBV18 ASSPQGSTEAF
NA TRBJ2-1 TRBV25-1 ASSERGTSAYNEQF
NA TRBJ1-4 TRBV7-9 ASSFGTGGEKLF
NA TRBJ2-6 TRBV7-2 ASSFVAAGSGANVLT
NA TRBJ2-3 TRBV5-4 ASRRTSGRAADTQY
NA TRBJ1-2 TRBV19 ASRPPGAANYGYT
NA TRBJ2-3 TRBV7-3 ASSQMGNSDTQY
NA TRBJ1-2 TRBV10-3 AINQAGGVDGYT
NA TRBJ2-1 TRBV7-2 ASSPYNEQF
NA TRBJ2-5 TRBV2 ASSVGLAYTQETQY
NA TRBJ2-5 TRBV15 ATSRDKTESGVGTQY
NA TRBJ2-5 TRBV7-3 ASSLKGTDPPETQY
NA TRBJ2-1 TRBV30 AWSRRINSYNEQF
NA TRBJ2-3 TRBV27 ASRAGLAASLSDTQY
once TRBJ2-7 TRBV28 ASSFRPQGQY
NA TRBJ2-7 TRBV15 ATSRRQGAEQY
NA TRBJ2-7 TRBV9 ASSVTGATADPPY
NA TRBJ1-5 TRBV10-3 AISADRQGAGNQPQH
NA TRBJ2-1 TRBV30 AWSVTSGRYNEQF
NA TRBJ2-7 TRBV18 ASSPFRATSYEQY
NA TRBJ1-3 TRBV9 ASSVGGPAPGNTIY
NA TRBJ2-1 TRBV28 ASSLPRENEQF
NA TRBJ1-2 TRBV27 ASSSGWRPLYGYT
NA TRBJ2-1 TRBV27 ASSLYGGGLAGDRNEQF
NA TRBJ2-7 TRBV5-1 ASSLVTSGSREQY
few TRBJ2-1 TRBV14 ASSQGTSVYNEQF
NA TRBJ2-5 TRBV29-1 SVEGKETQY
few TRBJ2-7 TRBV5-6 ASTQWGYEQY
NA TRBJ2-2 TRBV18 ASSPNPGGLTGELF
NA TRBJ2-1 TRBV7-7 ASSLGTSADNEQF
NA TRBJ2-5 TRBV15 ATSRLSGFETQY
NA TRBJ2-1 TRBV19 ASSTNRGYNDEQF
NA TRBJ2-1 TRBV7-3 ASSLMLGVVNEQF
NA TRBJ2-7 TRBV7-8 ASSLEGRQGIDEQY
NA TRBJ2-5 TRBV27 ASSRETGHQETQY
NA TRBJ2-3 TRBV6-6 ASSLGLAGDTQY
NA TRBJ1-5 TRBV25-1 ASSPAGNQPQH
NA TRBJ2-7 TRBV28 ASFTSGRYEQY
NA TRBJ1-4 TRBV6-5 ASSTGQGRGEKLF
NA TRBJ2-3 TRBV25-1 ASRPQADTQY
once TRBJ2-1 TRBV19 ASSSWVYRGLYNEQF
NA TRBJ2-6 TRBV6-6 ASSYSRVYGANVLT
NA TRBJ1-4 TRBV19 ASRDSRTANEKLF
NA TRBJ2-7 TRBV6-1 ATGQGWSYEQY